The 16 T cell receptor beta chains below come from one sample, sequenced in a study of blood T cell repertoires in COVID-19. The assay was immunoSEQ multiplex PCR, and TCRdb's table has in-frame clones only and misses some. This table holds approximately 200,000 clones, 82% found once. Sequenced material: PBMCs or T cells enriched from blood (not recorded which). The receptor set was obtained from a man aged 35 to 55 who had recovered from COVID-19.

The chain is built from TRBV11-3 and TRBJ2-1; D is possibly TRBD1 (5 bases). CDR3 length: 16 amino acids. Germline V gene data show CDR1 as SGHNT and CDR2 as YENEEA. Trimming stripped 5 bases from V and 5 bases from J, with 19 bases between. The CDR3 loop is CASSDQVGREDNEQFF. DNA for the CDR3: TGTGCCAGCAGCGACCAAGTGGGCAGGGAAGACAATGAGCAGTTCTTC.

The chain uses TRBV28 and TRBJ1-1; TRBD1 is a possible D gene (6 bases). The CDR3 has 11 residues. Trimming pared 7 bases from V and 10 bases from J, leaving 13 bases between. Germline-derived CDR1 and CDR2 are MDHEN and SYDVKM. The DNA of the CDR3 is TGTGCCAGCATCGTGAGGGGGGGAGCTTTCTTT. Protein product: CASIVRGGAFF.

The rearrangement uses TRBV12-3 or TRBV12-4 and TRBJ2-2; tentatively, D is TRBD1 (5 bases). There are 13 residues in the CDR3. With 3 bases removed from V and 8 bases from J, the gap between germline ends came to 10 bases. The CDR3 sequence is CASSFLRGGELFF. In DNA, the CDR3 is TGTGCCAGCAGTTTCCTAAGGGGAGGGGAGCTGTTTTTT.

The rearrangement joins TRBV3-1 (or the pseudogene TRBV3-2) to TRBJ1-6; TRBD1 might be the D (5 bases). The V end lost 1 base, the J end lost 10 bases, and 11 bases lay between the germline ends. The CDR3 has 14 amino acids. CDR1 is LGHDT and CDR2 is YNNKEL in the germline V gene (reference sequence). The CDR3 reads CASSQGQGTSPLHF. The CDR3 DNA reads TGTGCCAGCAGCCAAGGTCAGGGAACCTCACCCCTCCACTTT.

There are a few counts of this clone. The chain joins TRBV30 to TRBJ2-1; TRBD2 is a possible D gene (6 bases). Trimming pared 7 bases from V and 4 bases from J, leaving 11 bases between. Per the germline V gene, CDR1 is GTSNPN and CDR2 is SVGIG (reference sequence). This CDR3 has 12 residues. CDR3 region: CAYSRGYNEQFF. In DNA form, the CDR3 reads TGTGCCTACAGCCGGGGGTACAATGAGCAGTTCTTC.

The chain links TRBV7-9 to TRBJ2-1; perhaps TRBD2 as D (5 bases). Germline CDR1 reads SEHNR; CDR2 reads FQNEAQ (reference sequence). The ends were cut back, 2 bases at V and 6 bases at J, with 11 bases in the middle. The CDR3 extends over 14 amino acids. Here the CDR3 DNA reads TGTGCCAGCAGCTTAAGAGCGGTGGTCAATGAGCAGTTCTTC. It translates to CASSLRAVVNEQFF.

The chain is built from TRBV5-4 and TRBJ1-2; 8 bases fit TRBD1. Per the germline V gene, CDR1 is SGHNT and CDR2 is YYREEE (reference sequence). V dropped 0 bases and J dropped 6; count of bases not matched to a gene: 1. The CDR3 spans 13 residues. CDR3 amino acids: CASSLGTGNGYTF. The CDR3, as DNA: TGTGCCAGCAGCTTGGGGACAGGGAATGGCTACACCTTC.

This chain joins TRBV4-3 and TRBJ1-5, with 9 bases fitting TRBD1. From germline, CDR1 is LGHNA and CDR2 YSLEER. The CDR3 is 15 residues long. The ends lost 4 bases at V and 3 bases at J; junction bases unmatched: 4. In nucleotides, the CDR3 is TGCGCCAGCAGCCCCGGGACAGGGTCCAATCAGCCCCAGCATTTT. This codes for CASSPGTGSNQPQHF.

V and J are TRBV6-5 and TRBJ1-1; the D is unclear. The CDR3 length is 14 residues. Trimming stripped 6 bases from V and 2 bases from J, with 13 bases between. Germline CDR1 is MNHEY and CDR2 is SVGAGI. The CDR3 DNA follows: TGTGCCAGCAGGGAGAGCATTTTAAACACTGAAGCTTTCTTT. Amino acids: CASRESILNTEAFF.

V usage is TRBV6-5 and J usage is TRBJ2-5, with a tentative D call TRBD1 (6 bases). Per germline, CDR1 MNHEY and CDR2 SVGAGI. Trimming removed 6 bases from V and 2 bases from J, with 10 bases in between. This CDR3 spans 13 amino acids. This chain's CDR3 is CASRQTGQETQYF. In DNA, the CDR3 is TGTGCCAGCAGGCAGACAGGACAAGAGACCCAGTACTTC.

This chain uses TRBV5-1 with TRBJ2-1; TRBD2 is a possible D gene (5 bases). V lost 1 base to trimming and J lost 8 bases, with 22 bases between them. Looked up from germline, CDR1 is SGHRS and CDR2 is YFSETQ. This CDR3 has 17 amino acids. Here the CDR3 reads CASSLRAGGMGVDEQFF. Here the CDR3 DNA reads TGCGCCAGCAGCTTGCGGGCGGGTGGAATGGGAGTTGATGAGCAGTTCTTC. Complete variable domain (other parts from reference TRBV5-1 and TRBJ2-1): KAGVTQTPRYLIKTRGQQVTLSCSPISGHRSVSWYQQTPGQGLQFLFEYFSETQRNKGNFPGRFSGRQFSNSRSEMNVSTLELGDSALYLCASSLRAGGMGVDEQFFGPGTRLTVL.

The CDR3 protein is CASTPGGNYGYTF. DNA of the CDR3: TGTGCCAGCACTCCCGGAGGAAACTATGGCTACACCTTC. The chain has TRBV4-2 and TRBJ1-2; no definite D call. Trimming removed 7 bases from V and 2 bases from J, with 11 bases in between. CDR1 is LGHNA and CDR2 is YNFKEQ in the germline V gene. The CDR3 runs 13 residues.

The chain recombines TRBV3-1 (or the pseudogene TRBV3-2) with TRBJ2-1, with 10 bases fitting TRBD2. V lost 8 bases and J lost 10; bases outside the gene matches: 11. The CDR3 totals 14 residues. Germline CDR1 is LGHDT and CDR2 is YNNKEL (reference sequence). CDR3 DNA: TGTGCCAGCGTAACAGCGGGAGGGCCGGAGGAGCAGTTCTTC. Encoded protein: CASVTAGGPEEQFF.

The CDR3 here is CASSINRGGPEAFF. The CDR3 DNA follows: TGTGCCAGTAGTATTAACAGGGGAGGCCCTGAAGCTTTCTTT. This chain uses TRBV19 with TRBJ1-1; TRBD1 matches at 7 bases. J gave up 6 bases and V 3 bases, and 7 bases lay outside the gene matches. CDR1 and CDR2 from the germline V gene are LNHDA and SQIVND (reference sequence). The CDR3 is made up of 14 amino acids.

CDR3 DNA: TGTGCCAGCAGTCCAAACAGGGTAGTGACCCAGTACTTC. Translation: CASSPNRVVTQYF. The J gene is TRBJ2-5, the V gene TRBV27; tentatively, D is TRBD1 (6 bases). The CDR3 covers 13 residues. V gave up 5 bases and J gave up 7 bases, with 14 bases separating them. From germline, CDR1 is MNHEY and CDR2 SMNVEV (reference sequence).

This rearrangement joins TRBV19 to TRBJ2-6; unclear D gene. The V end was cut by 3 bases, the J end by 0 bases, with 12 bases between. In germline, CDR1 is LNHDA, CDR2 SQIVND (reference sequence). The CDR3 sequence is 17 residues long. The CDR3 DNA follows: TGTGCCAGTAGTATTCGTTTGCGAAACTCTGGGGCCAACGTCCTGACTTTC. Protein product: CASSIRLRNSGANVLTF.